This record covers a single T cell receptor (beta chain). Its antigen remains unidentified. Whether given at about 4 or about 12 weeks, second doses were pooled. Only in-frame clones appear in the TCRdb table, and some are missing; sequencing was by immunoSEQ multiplex PCR. The sample yields some 95,000 clones, roughly 90% seen once. The sample belongs to a study of T cell responses to AZD1222 COVID-19 vaccine. V lost 5 bases and J 0 bases, leaving 12 bases between the germline ends. Germline V gene sequence: CDR1 SGHRS, CDR2 YFSETQ. The CDR3 contains 15 residues. Study results and caveats: Among AZD1222 vaccinees, only six or seven were seropositive at baseline. There were vaccine-associated CD4 TCRs across spike, dominant at 160-218 and 743-854. Reports indicate that nearly half of spike-specific TCRs are directed at unmutated variant regions.

The sample was peripheral blood, taken 28 days after the second AZD1222 dose. V is TRBV5-1 and J is TRBJ1-5; possible D gene TRBD1, 6 bases. The clonotype originates from an adult who received the AZD1222 COVID-19 vaccine. The CDR3 protein is CASRATGNSNQPQHF. CDR3 nucleotides: TGCGCCAGCAGAGCTACAGGGAATAGCAATCAGCCCCAGCATTTT.